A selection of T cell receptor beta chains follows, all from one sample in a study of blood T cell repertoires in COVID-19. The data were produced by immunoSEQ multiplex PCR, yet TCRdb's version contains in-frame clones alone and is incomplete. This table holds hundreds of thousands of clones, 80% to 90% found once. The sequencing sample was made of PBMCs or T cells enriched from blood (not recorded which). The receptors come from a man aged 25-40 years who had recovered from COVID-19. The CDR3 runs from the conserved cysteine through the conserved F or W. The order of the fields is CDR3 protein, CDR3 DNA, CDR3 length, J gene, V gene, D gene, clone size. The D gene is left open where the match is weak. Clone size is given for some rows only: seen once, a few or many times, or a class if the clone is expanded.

cdr3_aa: CAWTYRPYNEQFF
cdr3_nt: TGTGCCTGGACATACAGGCCGTACAATGAGCAGTTCTTC
cdr3_length: 13
j_call: TRBJ2-1
v_call: TRBV30
d_call: .
clone_size: .

cdr3_aa: CASSHGTGVGETQYF
cdr3_nt: TGTGCTAGCAGCCACGGGACAGGGGTAGGAGAGACCCAGTACTTC
cdr3_length: 15
j_call: TRBJ2-5
v_call: TRBV7-7
d_call: TRBD1
clone_size: .

cdr3_aa: CASSRDRDRGIRGRSYNEQFF
cdr3_nt: TGTGCCAGTAGCAGAGACCGGGACAGGGGGATCCGGGGTCGCTCCTACAATGAGCAGTTCTTC
cdr3_length: 21
j_call: TRBJ2-1
v_call: TRBV19
d_call: TRBD1
clone_size: .

cdr3_aa: CATTAERASGNTIYF
cdr3_nt: TGTGCCACTACCGCCGAAAGAGCGTCTGGAAACACCATATATTTT
cdr3_length: 15
j_call: TRBJ1-3
v_call: TRBV19
d_call: .
clone_size: .

cdr3_aa: CASSYSGQSYNEQFF
cdr3_nt: TGTGCCAGCAGTTACTCGGGGCAGAGCTACAATGAGCAGTTCTTC
cdr3_length: 15
j_call: TRBJ2-1
v_call: TRBV6-5
d_call: .
clone_size: few

cdr3_aa: CASSLAVGGDNSPLHF
cdr3_nt: TGTGCCAGCAGCTTGGCCGTCGGGGGTGACAATTCACCCCTCCACTTT
cdr3_length: 16
j_call: TRBJ1-6
v_call: TRBV5-4
d_call: .
clone_size: .

cdr3_aa: CATSQIGVEKLFF
cdr3_nt: TGTGCCACCAGCCAAATAGGGGTAGAAAAACTGTTTTTT
cdr3_length: 13
j_call: TRBJ1-4
v_call: TRBV24-1
d_call: .
clone_size: .

cdr3_aa: CASSPGTRSWSPLHF
cdr3_nt: TGTGCCAGCAGTCCCGGGACAAGGAGTTGGTCACCCCTCCACTTT
cdr3_length: 15
j_call: TRBJ1-6
v_call: TRBV27
d_call: .
clone_size: .

cdr3_aa: CASSPRGRGSSTDTQYF
cdr3_nt: TGTGCCAGCAGCCCCAGGGGTAGGGGATCTAGCACAGATACGCAGTATTTT
cdr3_length: 17
j_call: TRBJ2-3
v_call: TRBV4-2
d_call: .
clone_size: .

cdr3_aa: CASSPQIKSLAGGPRREQFF
cdr3_nt: TGTGCCAGCTCACCACAAATTAAGAGCCTAGCGGGGGGGCCTAGGCGTGAGCAGTTCTTC
cdr3_length: 20
j_call: TRBJ2-1
v_call: TRBV18
d_call: TRBD2
clone_size: .

cdr3_aa: CASSLGQDTSYNEQFF
cdr3_nt: TGTGCCAGCAGCCTGGGTCAGGACACCTCCTACAATGAGCAGTTCTTC
cdr3_length: 16
j_call: TRBJ2-1
v_call: TRBV5-4
d_call: .
clone_size: .

cdr3_aa: CASSPLALLGTGELFF
cdr3_nt: TGTGCCAGCTCACCACTTGCTCTGCTAGGCACCGGGGAGCTGTTTTTT
cdr3_length: 16
j_call: TRBJ2-2
v_call: TRBV18
d_call: .
clone_size: .

cdr3_aa: CASSLGGGNEQFF
cdr3_nt: TGTGCCAGCAGCCTAGGGGGCGGCAATGAGCAGTTCTTC
cdr3_length: 13
j_call: TRBJ2-1
v_call: TRBV11-3
d_call: TRBD1
clone_size: .

cdr3_aa: CASARTGDYGYTF
cdr3_nt: TGTGCCAGCGCCCGGACAGGGGACTATGGCTACACCTTC
cdr3_length: 13
j_call: TRBJ1-2
v_call: TRBV6-5
d_call: TRBD1
clone_size: .

cdr3_aa: CASSLQGWDTEAFF
cdr3_nt: TGTGCCAGCAGCTTGCAGGGGTGGGACACTGAAGCTTTCTTT
cdr3_length: 14
j_call: TRBJ1-1
v_call: TRBV5-6
d_call: .
clone_size: .

cdr3_aa: CAIRQGTGGEGSSGNTIYF
cdr3_nt: TGTGCCATCAGACAAGGGACAGGGGGAGAGGGCTCCTCTGGAAACACCATATATTTT
cdr3_length: 19
j_call: TRBJ1-3
v_call: TRBV10-3
d_call: TRBD1
clone_size: .

cdr3_aa: CASSPQTDSAGNTIYF
cdr3_nt: TGTGCCAGCTCACCCCAAACCGACAGCGCTGGAAACACCATATATTTT
cdr3_length: 16
j_call: TRBJ1-3
v_call: TRBV18
d_call: .
clone_size: .

cdr3_aa: CASRTGAYEQYF
cdr3_nt: TGTGCCAGCAGAACAGGGGCCTACGAGCAGTACTTC
cdr3_length: 12
j_call: TRBJ2-7
v_call: TRBV6-5
d_call: TRBD1
clone_size: once

cdr3_aa: CASSQSFTSGSTDTQYF
cdr3_nt: TGCGCCAGCAGCCAGAGCTTTACTAGCGGAAGCACAGATACGCAGTATTTT
cdr3_length: 17
j_call: TRBJ2-3
v_call: TRBV4-3
d_call: TRBD2
clone_size: .

cdr3_aa: CASSLGVTGTEAFF
cdr3_nt: TGTGCCAGCAGCTTAGGAGTAACCGGGACAGAAGCTTTCTTT
cdr3_length: 14
j_call: TRBJ1-1
v_call: TRBV11-2
d_call: .
clone_size: .

cdr3_aa: CASRPRSGDTDTQYF
cdr3_nt: TGTGCCAGCAGACCGAGGAGCGGGGACACAGATACGCAGTATTTT
cdr3_length: 15
j_call: TRBJ2-3
v_call: TRBV5-8
d_call: TRBD2
clone_size: .

cdr3_aa: CASSVGQGARETQYF
cdr3_nt: TGTGCCAGCAGCGTCGGACAGGGGGCGAGGGAGACCCAGTACTTC
cdr3_length: 15
j_call: TRBJ2-5
v_call: TRBV7-8
d_call: TRBD1
clone_size: .

cdr3_aa: CASSSGGVGNQPQHF
cdr3_nt: TGTGCCAGCAGCTCGGGAGGGGTTGGCAATCAGCCCCAGCATTTT
cdr3_length: 15
j_call: TRBJ1-5
v_call: TRBV5-6
d_call: .
clone_size: .

cdr3_aa: CASSSDNTRYNEQFF
cdr3_nt: TGTGCCAGCAGCTCAGACAATACACGTTACAATGAGCAGTTCTTC
cdr3_length: 15
j_call: TRBJ2-1
v_call: TRBV7-3
d_call: .
clone_size: once

cdr3_aa: CASRPGLYNEQFF
cdr3_nt: TGCGCCAGCAGGCCGGGACTATACAATGAGCAGTTCTTC
cdr3_length: 13
j_call: TRBJ2-1
v_call: TRBV10-2
d_call: TRBD2
clone_size: .

cdr3_aa: CATSRANRGANEKLFF
cdr3_nt: TGTGCCACCAGCAGAGCAAACAGGGGGGCTAATGAAAAACTGTTTTTT
cdr3_length: 16
j_call: TRBJ1-4
v_call: TRBV15
d_call: TRBD1
clone_size: .

cdr3_aa: CASSLGQGIYGYTF
cdr3_nt: TGTGCCAGCAGCCTGGGTCAGGGAATATATGGCTACACCTTC
cdr3_length: 14
j_call: TRBJ1-2
v_call: TRBV7-8
d_call: .
clone_size: .

cdr3_aa: CASSLRGESQHF
cdr3_nt: TGTGCCAGCAGCTTAAGAGGAGAATCCCAGCATTTT
cdr3_length: 12
j_call: TRBJ1-5
v_call: TRBV7-2
d_call: .
clone_size: .

cdr3_aa: CASSLPGVPKFKSTDTQYF
cdr3_nt: TGTGCCAGCAGCTTACCAGGGGTCCCCAAATTTAAAAGCACAGATACGCAGTATTTT
cdr3_length: 19
j_call: TRBJ2-3
v_call: TRBV7-9
d_call: .
clone_size: .

cdr3_aa: CATTRGEGQAYEQYF
cdr3_nt: TGTGCCACTACCCGAGGGGAGGGACAGGCCTACGAGCAGTACTTC
cdr3_length: 15
j_call: TRBJ2-7
v_call: TRBV10-3
d_call: .
clone_size: .

cdr3_aa: CASSEAGRRGLRGYTF
cdr3_nt: TGTGCCAGCAGTGAAGCGGGCCGCAGGGGGCTGCGGGGCTACACCTTC
cdr3_length: 16
j_call: TRBJ1-2
v_call: TRBV6-1
d_call: TRBD1
clone_size: .

cdr3_aa: CASSPAGTSGAEQFF
cdr3_nt: TGTGCTAGCAGCCCCGCCGGGACTAGCGGGGCTGAGCAGTTCTTC
cdr3_length: 15
j_call: TRBJ2-1
v_call: TRBV7-7
d_call: TRBD2
clone_size: .

cdr3_aa: CASSLGQGANTGELFF
cdr3_nt: TGTGCCAGCAGCCTCGGACAGGGGGCTAACACCGGGGAGCTGTTTTTT
cdr3_length: 16
j_call: TRBJ2-2
v_call: TRBV11-3
d_call: TRBD1
clone_size: .

cdr3_aa: CASSPTQGRDTQYF
cdr3_nt: TGCGCCAGCAGCCCAACCCAGGGGAGAGATACGCAGTATTTT
cdr3_length: 14
j_call: TRBJ2-3
v_call: TRBV5-1
d_call: .
clone_size: .

cdr3_aa: CASSLAPTGSYNEQFF
cdr3_nt: TGTGCCAGCAGCTTGGCCCCGACAGGGTCCTACAATGAGCAGTTCTTC
cdr3_length: 16
j_call: TRBJ2-1
v_call: TRBV5-6
d_call: TRBD1
clone_size: .

cdr3_aa: CASSESLDQPQHF
cdr3_nt: TGCGCCAGCAGTGAGTCTCTCGATCAGCCCCAGCATTTT
cdr3_length: 13
j_call: TRBJ1-5
v_call: TRBV10-1
d_call: .
clone_size: .

cdr3_aa: CASTRTGDSHIQYF
cdr3_nt: TGTGCCAGCACCCGGACAGGGGATTCCCACATTCAGTACTTC
cdr3_length: 14
j_call: TRBJ2-4
v_call: TRBV3-1/TRBV3-2
d_call: TRBD1
clone_size: .

cdr3_aa: CASSLSGYGGVRNEQFF
cdr3_nt: TGTGCCAGCAGTTTATCAGGCTATGGCGGGGTGAGGAATGAGCAGTTCTTC
cdr3_length: 17
j_call: TRBJ2-1
v_call: TRBV27
d_call: .
clone_size: .

cdr3_aa: CASSKQGATNEKLFF
cdr3_nt: TGTGCCAGCAGCAAACAGGGGGCAACTAATGAAAAACTGTTTTTT
cdr3_length: 15
j_call: TRBJ1-4
v_call: TRBV2
d_call: TRBD1
clone_size: .

cdr3_aa: CASSPLGRYGYTF
cdr3_nt: TGTGCCAGCAGTCCTTTAGGGAGATATGGCTACACCTTC
cdr3_length: 13
j_call: TRBJ1-2
v_call: TRBV27
d_call: .
clone_size: .

cdr3_aa: CASSYLPGSPLHF
cdr3_nt: TGTGCCAGCAGTTACCTACCCGGTTCACCCCTCCACTTT
cdr3_length: 13
j_call: TRBJ1-6
v_call: TRBV6-6
d_call: .
clone_size: .

cdr3_aa: CASSRGTGGSSYNEQFF
cdr3_nt: TGCGCCAGCAGCAGGGGGACAGGGGGAAGCTCCTACAATGAGCAGTTCTTC
cdr3_length: 17
j_call: TRBJ2-1
v_call: TRBV5-1
d_call: TRBD1
clone_size: .

cdr3_aa: CASSLDRGAQHF
cdr3_nt: TGTGCCAGTAGCCTAGACAGGGGGGCCCAGCATTTT
cdr3_length: 12
j_call: TRBJ1-5
v_call: TRBV19
d_call: TRBD1
clone_size: .

cdr3_aa: CASSLQSSISGNTIYF
cdr3_nt: TGCGCCAGCAGCTTGCAGTCTTCCATCTCTGGAAACACCATATATTTT
cdr3_length: 16
j_call: TRBJ1-3
v_call: TRBV5-1
d_call: .
clone_size: .

cdr3_aa: CASSLGDRNSNQPQHF
cdr3_nt: TGCGCCAGCAGCTTGGGGGACAGGAATAGCAATCAGCCCCAGCATTTT
cdr3_length: 16
j_call: TRBJ1-5
v_call: TRBV5-1
d_call: TRBD1
clone_size: .

cdr3_aa: CSASGGGSNQPQHF
cdr3_nt: TGCAGTGCTAGTGGGGGAGGTAGCAATCAGCCCCAGCATTTT
cdr3_length: 14
j_call: TRBJ1-5
v_call: TRBV20-1
d_call: .
clone_size: .

cdr3_aa: CASSVRDRGTEAFF
cdr3_nt: TGTGCCAGCAGTGTGAGGGACAGGGGTACTGAAGCTTTCTTT
cdr3_length: 14
j_call: TRBJ1-1
v_call: TRBV2
d_call: TRBD1
clone_size: few

cdr3_aa: CASSFSSSGGFAETQYF
cdr3_nt: TGCGCCAGCAGCTTTAGTAGTAGCGGGGGGTTCGCGGAGACCCAGTACTTC
cdr3_length: 17
j_call: TRBJ2-5
v_call: TRBV5-1
d_call: TRBD2
clone_size: .

cdr3_aa: CASSPRTANTGELFF
cdr3_nt: TGCGCCAGCAGCCCCCGGACTGCGAACACCGGGGAGCTGTTTTTT
cdr3_length: 15
j_call: TRBJ2-2
v_call: TRBV5-1
d_call: .
clone_size: .